The 26 T cell receptor beta chains given below trace back to one sample, sequenced in a study of graft-versus-host responses after intestinal transplantation. No antigen has been identified for these receptors. The method was immunoSEQ multiplex PCR; TCRdb's version includes in-frame clones alone and lacks a portion of them. The sample holds around 100,000 clones, approximately 93% seen once. The sequencing here drew on unstimulated CD8+ T cells sorted from spleen or lymph node cells, taken before transplant. The source is a human donor who was the organ donor for an intestinal transplant.

Worth noting for this clone: At one of its ends the junction is not consistent with the germline gene, which may arise from a read error. The gene calls are TRBV7-7 and TRBJ2-3, with D unresolved. Germline V lookup: CDR1 SSHAT, CDR2 FNYEAQ (reference sequence). The CDR3 runs 14 residues. In nucleotides, the CDR3 is TGTGCTAGCAGCCCTCGGCCTAGCACAGATACGCAGTATTTT. Translated, it gives CASSPRPSTDTQYF.

The CDR3: CASSLIVGSAYEQYF. Written as DNA, the CDR3 is TGTGCCAGCAGCTTGATTGTGGGCAGCGCCTACGAGCAGTACTTC. The rearrangement joins TRBV7-2 to TRBJ2-7; D is undetermined. Germline CDR1 SGHTA, CDR2 FQGNSA. V was shortened by 3 bases and J by 2 bases, with 14 bases between the two germline ends. This CDR3 region has 15 residues.

The genes are TRBV2 and TRBJ2-1; D ambiguous. The germline CDR1 and CDR2 sequences are SNHLY and FYNNEI. The CDR3 is 13 amino acids. Trimming shortened V by 7 bases and J by 0 bases, and 7 bases separated the two germline ends. CDR3: CASTAISYNEQFF. As DNA, the CDR3 is TGTGCCAGCACGGCGATCTCCTACAATGAGCAGTTCTTC.

This clone was recorded a few times. The chain uses TRBV6-5 and TRBJ2-3; 9 bases are a match to TRBD2. The length of the CDR3 is 15 residues. Germline lookup yields CDR1 MNHEY and CDR2 SVGAGI. The V gene end was trimmed by 2 bases and the J gene end by 0 bases; junction bases not matched to a gene: 0. CDR3: CASSYTSGSTDTQYF. CDR3 sequence (DNA): TGTGCCAGCAGTTACACTAGCGGGAGCACAGATACGCAGTATTTT.

This rearrangement joins TRBV5-5 to TRBJ2-3; 7 bases align to TRBD1. The CDR3 runs to 11 residues. V shed 0 bases, J shed 11 bases, and the junction held 0 bases outside the gene matches. Germline V lookup: CDR1 SGHKS, CDR2 YYEKEE (reference sequence). In DNA form, the CDR3 reads TGTGCCAGCAGCTTGGGACAGGGGCAGTATTTT. Translation gives CASSLGQGQYF.

V and J are TRBV27 and TRBJ1-1; D gene ambiguous. Germline V gene sequence: CDR1 MNHEY, CDR2 SMNVEV (reference sequence). V was shortened by 0 bases and J by 1 base, with 9 bases between the two germline ends. CDR3 size: 15 residues. CDR3 protein: CASSLSAGRNTEAFF. DNA for the CDR3: TGTGCCAGCAGTTTATCAGCCGGCAGGAACACTGAAGCTTTCTTT.

The V and J genes are TRBV7-6 and TRBJ2-6; D gene ambiguous. Germline-derived CDR1 and CDR2 are SGHVS and FNYEAQ. Trimming removed 4 bases at V and 0 bases at J, with 4 bases between. The CDR3 spans 14 residues. CDR3 in amino acids: CASSYNSGANVLTF. The CDR3 region has the DNA TGTGCCAGCAGCTATAACTCTGGGGCCAACGTCCTGACTTTC.

The chain is built from TRBV4-3 and TRBJ2-1, with TRBD2 matching over 9 bases. CDR3 length: 16 residues. Losses at the gene ends were 0 bases for V and 7 bases for J; bases not matched to a gene: 7. Germline CDR1 LGHNA, CDR2 YSLEER. Here the CDR3 reads CASSQDSSGRLNEQFF. The DNA of the CDR3 is TGCGCCAGCAGCCAAGATTCCAGCGGGAGGCTTAATGAGCAGTTCTTC.

V usage is TRBV28 and J usage is TRBJ2-5, with D perhaps matching TRBD1 (5 bases). Trimming shortened V by 6 bases and J by 2 bases, and 13 bases separated the two germline ends. The CDR3 runs to 14 residues. The germline V gene has CDR1 MDHEN and CDR2 SYDVKM. CDR3 sequence: CASSSRALQETQYF. The CDR3 DNA sequence: TGTGCCAGCAGCTCCAGGGCCTTACAAGAGACCCAGTACTTC.

This clone was recorded only once. V is TRBV5-5 and J is TRBJ2-1; 8 nucleotides align to TRBD2. Trimming took 6 bases from V and 8 from J; bases not matched to a gene: 13. Germline CDR1 reads SGHKS; CDR2 reads YYEKEE (reference sequence). This CDR3 has 15 amino acids. The CDR3 spells CASTGGASGLDEQFF. CDR3 sequence (DNA): TGTGCCAGCACCGGGGGGGCTAGCGGGCTGGATGAGCAGTTCTTC.

This chain connects TRBV7-6 to TRBJ1-1; D is perhaps TRBD1 (6 bases). This CDR3 has 14 residues. With 5 bases removed from V and 1 base from J, the gap between germline ends came to 11 bases. Germline lookup yields CDR1 SGHVS and CDR2 FNYEAQ. CDR3 residues: CASSQGHPNTEAFF. For the CDR3, the DNA is TGTGCCAGCAGCCAGGGACACCCGAACACTGAAGCTTTCTTT.

A single count supports this clone. The CDR3 loop is CASRPWSSYEQYF. CDR3 bases: TGTGCCAGCAGACCCTGGTCCTCCTACGAGCAGTACTTC. This rearrangement joins TRBV7-6 to TRBJ2-7, with D unclear. The CDR3 has 13 residues. The germline V gene encodes CDR1 SGHVS and CDR2 FNYEAQ. V shed 6 bases and J shed 0 bases, with 9 bases lying between them.

The rearrangement joins TRBV7-9 to TRBJ2-7; D possibly uses TRBD1 or TRBD2 (5 bases each). Trimming cost V 5 bases and J 5 bases, with 13 bases left between them. Germline V gene lookup returns CDR1 SEHNR and CDR2 FQNEAQ (reference sequence). The CDR3 length is 13 residues. Here the CDR3 DNA reads TGTGCCAGCAGCCCTATGGGGGACGACGAGCAGTACTTC. Amino acid sequence: CASSPMGDDEQYF.

The chain recombines TRBV2 with TRBJ2-3, with D tentatively TRBD2 (6 bases). Deletions cut 1 base from V and 6 bases from J, with 23 bases between. The CDR3 consists of 18 residues. Germline CDR1 reads SNHLY; CDR2 reads FYNNEI. The CDR3 here is CASSEGGGPNPLVDTQYF. In DNA form, the CDR3 reads TGTGCCAGCAGTGAAGGGGGAGGACCGAACCCGCTCGTCGATACGCAGTATTTT.

The chain joins TRBV9 to TRBJ2-1, with D possibly matching TRBD2 (6 bases). The V gene's germline CDR1 is SGDLS and CDR2 YYNGEE. This CDR3 contains 16 residues. Trimming removed 3 bases from V and 7 bases from J, with 20 bases in between. CDR3 amino acids: CASSAFSGPGVNEQFF. As DNA, the CDR3 is TGTGCCAGCAGCGCGTTTAGCGGACCCGGGGTGAATGAGCAGTTCTTC.

The V call is TRBV19, the J call TRBJ1-1; D is possibly TRBD1 (5 bases). The CDR3 sequence is 15 residues long. CDR1 and CDR2 (germline): LNHDA, SQIVND (reference sequence). Trimming took 1 base from V and 4 from J, leaving 13 bases between them. The CDR3 here is CASSIAGGYGTEAFF. CDR3 DNA sequence: TGTGCCAGTAGTATAGCCGGGGGATACGGCACTGAAGCTTTCTTT. The entire variable domain, with the rest obtained from reference TRBV19 and TRBJ1-1, is as follows: DGGITQSPKYLFRKEGQNVTLSCEQNLNHDAMYWYRQDPGQGLRLIYYSQIVNDFQKGDIAEGYSVSREKKESFPLTVTSAQKNPTAFYLCASSIAGGYGTEAFFGQGTRLTVV.

This clone was seen just once. This chain links TRBV18 with TRBJ2-2; D is perhaps TRBD2 (6 bases). The V end was cut by 3 bases, the J end by 2 bases, with 10 bases between. The CDR3 covers 15 residues. Germline V gene lookup returns CDR1 KGHSH and CDR2 LQKENI. The CDR3 protein is CASSPPGDNTGELFF. The DNA of the CDR3 is TGTGCCAGCTCACCCCCGGGAGATAACACCGGGGAGCTGTTTTTT.

The gene calls are TRBV4-1 and TRBJ2-2; weak D call: TRBD1 (5 bases). The CDR3 extends over 15 amino acids. V was trimmed by 0 bases and J by 4 bases, leaving 9 bases between them. Germline CDR1 MGHRA, CDR2 YSYEKL. The CDR3 DNA reads as TGCGCCAGCAGCCAAGAGGACATCGGCACCGGGGAGCTGTTTTTT. It is translated as CASSQEDIGTGELFF.

The genes are TRBV4-1 and TRBJ2-2; no reliable D call. Germline CDR1 is MGHRA and CDR2 is YSYEKL. Trimming cost V 4 bases and J 0 bases, with 6 bases left between them. This CDR3 has 14 amino acids. The CDR3 DNA follows: TGCGCCAGCAGCCCAGATACGAACACCGGGGAGCTGTTTTTT. Translating gives CASSPDTNTGELFF.

The chain is built from TRBV30 and TRBJ2-7, with a tentative D call TRBD1 (5 bases). The V and J ends lost 2 bases and 4 bases respectively, with 15 bases between them. CDR3 length: 14 residues. Germline V gene lookup returns CDR1 GTSNPN and CDR2 SVGIG (reference sequence). CDR3 sequence reads: CAWSWAGSSYEQYF. CDR3 in DNA: TGTGCCTGGAGTTGGGCAGGGTCCTCTTACGAGCAGTACTTC.

The chain employs TRBV7-3 and TRBJ1-2, with D possibly TRBD1 on 5 matching bases. CDR3 length equals 15 residues. The germline V gene has CDR1 SGHTA and CDR2 FQGTGA. The V end was cut by 5 bases, the J end by 2 bases, with 15 bases between. DNA for the CDR3: TGTGCCAGCAGCCCTACCGGGGGGTCGAACTATGGCTACACCTTC. Protein: CASSPTGGSNYGYTF.

The V call is TRBV6-1, the J call TRBJ1-1; D gene ambiguous. The CDR3 contains 11 residues. CDR1 and CDR2 (germline): MNHNS, SASEGT. With 8 bases removed from V and 5 bases from J, the gap between germline ends came to 9 bases. The CDR3 bases are TGTGCCAGCGGCAGGAATACTGAAGCTTTCTTT. Protein product: CASGRNTEAFF.

The chain combines TRBV28 with TRBJ1-5, with 7 bases identical to TRBD1. Germline CDR1 MDHEN, CDR2 SYDVKM. Trimming took 5 bases from V and 5 from J; bases not matched to a gene: 6. The CDR3 has 14 residues. CDR3 coding DNA: TGTGCCAGCAGTCCCTCAGACAGGGATCAGCCCCAGCATTTT. Its protein product is CASSPSDRDQPQHF.

In the case of this clone: The junction differs from germline at one of its ends, possibly a read error. The V and J genes are TRBV4-3 and TRBJ2-1; D remains ambiguous. In germline, CDR1 is LGHNA, CDR2 YSLEER. The CDR3 consists of 15 residues. CDR3 in amino acids: CASSQVPGSFNEQFF. The CDR3, as DNA: TGCGCCAGCAGCCAAGTGCCGGGCTCCTTCAATGAGCAGTTCTTC.

The chain employs TRBV6-5 and TRBJ2-5, with TRBD1 matching 7 bases. Germline loops: CDR1 MNHEY, CDR2 SVGAGI. The CDR3 is 15 amino acids. Trimming at V came to 6 bases and at J to 1 base, leaving 8 bases not matched to a gene. The CDR3 coding sequence is TGTGCCAGCAGACCTCGGACAGGCATCCAAGAGACCCAGTACTTC. Residues: CASRPRTGIQETQYF.

This clone was detected only once. The rearrangement links TRBV7-9 to TRBJ1-2; D remains ambiguous. The germline V gene encodes CDR1 SEHNR and CDR2 FQNEAQ (reference sequence). The V gene lost 3 bases and the J gene lost 6 bases, with 8 bases spanning the gap. The CDR3 spans 12 residues. CDR3 sequence reads: CASSLNGDGYTF. CDR3 DNA: TGTGCCAGCAGCTTGAACGGGGATGGCTACACCTTC. Full variable domain (missing parts from reference TRBV7-9 and TRBJ1-2): DTGVSQNPRHKITKRGQNVTFRCDPISEHNRLYWYRQTLGQGPEFLTYFQNEAQLEKSRLLSDRFSAERPKGSFSTLEIQRTEQGDSAMYLCASSLNGDGYTFGSGTRLTVV.